Below, 2 T cell receptor beta chains from the same sample are listed, as sequenced in a study of T-cell reconstitution after alpha-beta-depleted transplantation in children. Unique molecular identifiers were built into the TCRbeta library. TCRdb independently ran MiXCR on the PCR reads; one entry per CDR3 protein. The sample lists about 360,000 distinct CDR3 sequences, roughly 13% occurring once. The sequencing here drew on PBMCs, taken from the stem cell graft. All receptors come from a human donor who donated a stem cell graft to a child with Fanconi anemia.

This chain connects TRBV4-2 to TRBJ1-3; D is possibly TRBD1 (6 bases). V was pared by 0 bases and J by 3 bases, with 9 bases between. CDR1 and CDR2 from the germline V gene are LGHNA and YNFKEQ. The length of the CDR3 is 15 residues. The CDR3 bases are TGTGCCAGCAGCCAAGAAACAGGGTTTGGAAACACCATATATTTT. It is translated as CASSQETGFGNTIYF.

The rearrangement uses TRBV20-1 and TRBJ1-5; tentative D call: TRBD1 (5 bases). Trimming left V 4 bases short and J 4 bases short, with 20 bases between. The CDR3 runs 16 residues. The germline V gene has CDR1 DFQATT and CDR2 SNEGSKA (reference sequence). The CDR3 loop reads CSANLRGGEGNQPQHF. The CDR3 nucleotides read TGCAGTGCTAATTTGCGGGGAGGGGAGGGGAATCAGCCCCAGCATTTT.